A selection of T cell receptor beta chains follows, all from one sample in a study of human thymus T cells. Assay used: immunoSEQ multiplex PCR; TCRdb lists only in-frame clones, some missing. The data contain under 70,000 clones, approximately 95% of them singletons. The source material was blood. The receptors derive from a boy younger than two with a congenital heart defect but otherwise immunologically healthy. The CDR3 runs from the conserved cysteine through the conserved F or W. Fields, in order: V gene, clone size, D gene, J gene, CDR3 DNA, CDR3 protein. D genes are given only for firm matches. Some rows have no size entry. The others give once, few or many, or a class for an expanded clone.

TRBV30	-	TRBD2	TRBJ2-1	TGTGCCTGGAGGAGGTTGGAGCGGGAGGTCGATGAGCAGTTCTTC	CAWRRLEREVDEQFF
TRBV2	-	-	TRBJ1-1	TGTGCCAGCAGTGAAGCGCTTCGAGGGAACACTGAAGCTTTCTTT	CASSEALRGNTEAFF
TRBV11-2	-	TRBD2	TRBJ2-7	TGTGCCAGCAGCTTAGGGGGGGGCTACGAGCAGTACTTC	CASSLGGGYEQYF
TRBV25-1	-	-	TRBJ2-5	TGTGCCAGCAGTGAATGGCTAGAGACCCAGTACTTC	CASSEWLETQYF
TRBV19	-	TRBD2	TRBJ2-1	TGTGCCAGTAGTCGGACTAGCGGGAGGGCCAGCTACAATGAGCAGTTCTTC	CASSRTSGRASYNEQFF
TRBV7-2	-	TRBD2	TRBJ2-7	TGTGCCAGCAGCTTCTTGCGGGGGGCAACCTACGAGCAGTACTTC	CASSFLRGATYEQYF
TRBV2	-	-	TRBJ1-1	TGTGCCAGCCGGGAGGGTTCGCTGAACACTGAAGCTTTCTTT	CASREGSLNTEAFF
TRBV9	-	-	TRBJ2-6	TGTGCCAGCAGCGCCCACTCTGGGGCCAACGTCCTGACTTTC	CASSAHSGANVLTF
TRBV5-6	-	TRBD1	TRBJ1-1	TGTGCCAGCAGTCCCGGGACAGGGGGCAAGAACACTGAAGCTTTCTTT	CASSPGTGGKNTEAFF
TRBV6-5	-	-	TRBJ2-5	TGTGCCAGCAGACCCCCCGGAAGGGGAGAGACCCAGTACTTC	CASRPPGRGETQYF
TRBV5-1	-	TRBD1	TRBJ1-5	TGCGCCAGCAGACAGGGGGAGAATCAGCCCCAGCATTTT	CASRQGENQPQHF
TRBV2	-	-	TRBJ2-5	TGTGCCAGCAGTAAACCGGGACACCCGCAAGAGACCCAGTACTTC	CASSKPGHPQETQYF
TRBV11-2	-	TRBD2	TRBJ2-7	TGTGCCAGCAGCATACAAGCGGGAGGAGTCTACGAGCAGTACTTC	CASSIQAGGVYEQYF
TRBV27	-	-	TRBJ1-1	TGTGCCAGCAGTTTATGGGACCGCTCATATGAATCTGAAGCTTTCTTT	CASSLWDRSYESEAFF
TRBV4-1	-	-	TRBJ2-7	TGCGCCAGCAGCCAAGGTTTCATGGAGTACGAGCAGTACTTC	CASSQGFMEYEQYF
TRBV25-1	-	-	TRBJ2-1	TGTGCCAGCAGTGAATGGGGGTTTGAGCAGTTCTTC	CASSEWGFEQFF
TRBV23-1	-	-	TRBJ1-2	TGCGCCAGCAGTAGTGGCCCACCGGGCGGCTACACCTTC	CASSSGPPGGYTF
TRBV6-1	-	-	TRBJ1-2	TGTGCCAGCAGTGAAATCGAAAGCACCGGGACATACTATGGCTACACCTTC	CASSEIESTGTYYGYTF
TRBV6-1	-	-	TRBJ2-5	TGTGCCAGCAGACACCGGGACTTGTGGGAGACCCAGTACTTC	CASRHRDLWETQYF
TRBV19	-	TRBD2	TRBJ2-1	TGTGCCAGTAGTATACAGGGACTAGCGGGAGGGAGCTCCTACAATGAGCAGTTCTTC	CASSIQGLAGGSSYNEQFF
TRBV6-5	-	-	TRBJ1-2	TGTGCCAGCAGTTACTCTTCGATGGGGGGTCATGGCTACACCTTC	CASSYSSMGGHGYTF
TRBV5-1	-	TRBD2	TRBJ2-3	TGCGCCAGCAGCTTGGGACTAGCGGTCGATACGCAGTATTTT	CASSLGLAVDTQYF
TRBV27	-	-	TRBJ1-1	TGTGCCAGCAGTCCCATACTAAGCACTGAAGCTTTCTTT	CASSPILSTEAFF
TRBV6-6	-	-	TRBJ1-1	TGTGCCAGCAGTCCCCTTCGTAGAGTGTTGAACACTGAAGCTTTCTTT	CASSPLRRVLNTEAFF
TRBV15	-	-	TRBJ2-2	TGTGCCACCAGCAGAGGGCAGAACACCGGGGAGCTGTTTTTT	CATSRGQNTGELFF
TRBV5-5	few	-	TRBJ1-6	TGTGCCAGCAGCGGAGAGGACCCAAATTCACCCCTCCACTTT	CASSGEDPNSPLHF
TRBV5-4	-	-	TRBJ1-2	TGTGCCAGCAGCTTGGACAGAAACTATGGCTACACCTTC	CASSLDRNYGYTF
TRBV11-2	-	-	TRBJ2-7	TGTGCCAGCAGCTTCATCGGAAACGAGCAGTACTTC	CASSFIGNEQYF
TRBV7-2	-	-	TRBJ1-5	TGTGCCAGCAGCTTAACTAGCAATCAGCCCCAGCATTTT	CASSLTSNQPQHF
TRBV15	-	-	TRBJ1-2	TGTGCCACCAGCAGAGAGGGCAGCCGACGCGCATACACCTTC	CATSREGSRRAYTF
TRBV6-5	-	TRBD1	TRBJ1-4	TGTGCCGGCAGTGAGGGGGCAGCGGAAAAACTGTTTTTT	CAGSEGAAEKLFF
TRBV28	-	-	TRBJ1-5	TGTGCCAGCAGTTCCCTAATTATTGAGCCCCAGCATTTT	CASSSLIIEPQHF
TRBV5-8	-	-	TRBJ1-2	TGTGCCAGCAGCTTTTGGGGCCAGGGGATGGGCGGCTACACCTTC	CASSFWGQGMGGYTF
TRBV5-1	-	-	TRBJ1-2	TGCGCCAGCAGGTTTAACGTGAACCCTCAGGCTAACTATGGCTACACCTTC	CASRFNVNPQANYGYTF
TRBV11-2	-	TRBD1	TRBJ1-1	TGTGCCAGCAGCAGGACAGGGCACACTGAAGCTTTCTTT	CASSRTGHTEAFF
TRBV6-5	-	-	TRBJ1-2	TGTGCCAGCAGTAGAGGCTCTAACTATGGCTACACCTTC	CASSRGSNYGYTF
TRBV5-1	-	TRBD2	TRBJ2-5	TGCGCCAGCAGCTTGGAGGGCCGGGTAGCGGGAGTAGGAGAGACCCAGTACTTC	CASSLEGRVAGVGETQYF
TRBV5-1	-	-	TRBJ2-3	TGCGCCAGCAGCTTGCTAGGTCACACATCCACAGATACGCAGTATTTT	CASSLLGHTSTDTQYF
TRBV28	-	-	TRBJ1-4	TGTGCCAGCAGTTCATGGCAGATTAATGAAAAACTGTTTTTT	CASSSWQINEKLFF
TRBV13	-	-	TRBJ2-1	TGTGCCAGCAGCTTCGGCGGTAGCTCCTACAATGAGCAGTTCTTC	CASSFGGSSYNEQFF
TRBV5-1	-	-	TRBJ2-7	TGCGCCAGCAGCTTGGCGACAGGCCTTATCTACGAGCAGTACTTC	CASSLATGLIYEQYF
TRBV29-1	-	-	TRBJ2-1	TGCAGCGTTCGGGCGAGCTCCTACAATGAGCAGTTCTTC	CSVRASSYNEQFF
TRBV10-3	-	TRBD1	TRBJ1-3	TGTGCCATCAGTGTGGGACAGAGCTCTGGAAACACCATATATTTT	CAISVGQSSGNTIYF
TRBV28	-	TRBD1	TRBJ2-2	TGTGCCAGCAGTTTATTTCTTCAGGGGGATGGCACCGGGGAGCTGTTTTTT	CASSLFLQGDGTGELFF
TRBV10-3	-	TRBD2	TRBJ2-1	TGTGCCAGCTTCCGGGACTATCACAATGAGCAGTTCTTC	CASFRDYHNEQFF
TRBV19	once	-	TRBJ1-1	TGTGCCAGTATTGCCCTTGGACGGATGAACACTGAAGCTTTCTTT	CASIALGRMNTEAFF
TRBV28	-	-	TRBJ2-2	TGTGCCAGCAGTCTCGACAGCAACACCGGGGAGCTGTTTTTT	CASSLDSNTGELFF
TRBV27	-	-	TRBJ2-2	TGTGCCAGCAGTTTATGGGGCACCGGGGAGCTGTTTTTT	CASSLWGTGELFF
TRBV5-4	-	TRBD1	TRBJ2-7	TGTGCCAGCAGCTGGGGACAGGGGACCTACGAGCAGTACTTC	CASSWGQGTYEQYF
TRBV15	once	-	TRBJ2-5	TGTGCCACCAGCAACGGGGGCCAAGAGACCCAGTACTTC	CATSNGGQETQYF
TRBV9	-	-	TRBJ2-7	TGTGCCAGCAGCGTAGGAGTGGGGAGCTCCTACGAGCAGTACTTC	CASSVGVGSSYEQYF
TRBV2	-	-	TRBJ1-2	TGTGCCAGCAGGCCGGGGACGAGCTATGGCTACACCTTC	CASRPGTSYGYTF
TRBV5-8	-	-	TRBJ1-5	TGTGCCAGCAGTAGGACAGATTATAGCAATCAGCCCCAGCATTTT	CASSRTDYSNQPQHF
TRBV5-1	-	TRBD1	TRBJ1-1	TGCGCCAGCAGCTTGGAAGGGGGACAGGGCCGTGAAGCTTTCTTT	CASSLEGGQGREAFF